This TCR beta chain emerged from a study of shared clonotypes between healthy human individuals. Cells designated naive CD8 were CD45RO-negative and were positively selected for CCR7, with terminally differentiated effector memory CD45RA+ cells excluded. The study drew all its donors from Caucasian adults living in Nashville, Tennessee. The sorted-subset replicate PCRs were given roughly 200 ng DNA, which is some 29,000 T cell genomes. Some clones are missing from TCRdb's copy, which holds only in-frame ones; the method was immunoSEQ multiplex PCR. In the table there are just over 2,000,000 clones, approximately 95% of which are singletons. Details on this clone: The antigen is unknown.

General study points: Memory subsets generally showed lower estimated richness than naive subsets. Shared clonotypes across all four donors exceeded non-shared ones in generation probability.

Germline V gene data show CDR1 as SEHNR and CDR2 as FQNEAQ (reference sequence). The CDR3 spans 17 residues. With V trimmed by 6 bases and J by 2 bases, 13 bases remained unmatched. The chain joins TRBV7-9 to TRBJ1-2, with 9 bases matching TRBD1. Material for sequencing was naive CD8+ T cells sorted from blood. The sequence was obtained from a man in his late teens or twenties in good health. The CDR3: CASSSGQGNFLNYGYTF. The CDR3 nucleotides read TGTGCCAGCAGTTCCGGACAGGGGAATTTCCTAAACTATGGCTACACCTTC.